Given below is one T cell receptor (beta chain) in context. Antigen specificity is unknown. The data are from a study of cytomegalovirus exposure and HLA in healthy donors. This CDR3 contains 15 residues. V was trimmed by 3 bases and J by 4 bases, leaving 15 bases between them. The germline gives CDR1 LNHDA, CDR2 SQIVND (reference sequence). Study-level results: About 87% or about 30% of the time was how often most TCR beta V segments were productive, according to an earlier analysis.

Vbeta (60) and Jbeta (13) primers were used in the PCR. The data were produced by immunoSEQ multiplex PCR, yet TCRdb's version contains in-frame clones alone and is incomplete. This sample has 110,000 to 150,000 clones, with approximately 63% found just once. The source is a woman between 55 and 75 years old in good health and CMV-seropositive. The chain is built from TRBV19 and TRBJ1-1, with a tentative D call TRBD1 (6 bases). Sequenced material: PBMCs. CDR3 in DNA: TGTGCCAGTAGTATGGGGGCGACTCGAGGCACTGAAGCTTTCTTT. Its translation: CASSMGATRGTEAFF.